This is a list of T cell receptor beta chains from one sample in a study of graft-versus-host responses after intestinal transplantation. Their recognized antigens are unknown. Here immunoSEQ multiplex PCR was the method, and the copy in TCRdb shows in-frame clones only, minus some. The sample contains about 130,000 clones, 85% to 95% of which appear only once. This sample comprised unstimulated CD4+ T cells sorted from spleen or lymph node cells, obtained before intestinal transplant. These receptors were collected from a human donor who received an intestinal transplant. CDR3s include the opening cysteine and the closing phenylalanine or tryptophan. The D gene is left open where the match is weak. Some rows have no size entry. The others give once, few or many, or a class for an expanded clone.

V: TRBV7-9; J: TRBJ1-2; size: .; D: .; DNA: TGTGCCAGCAGCTTAGACGTCCCCCGCCTCGGAGGCTACACCTTC; CDR3: CASSLDVPRLGGYTF
V: TRBV10-3; J: TRBJ2-3; size: .; D: .; DNA: TGTGCCTCCCGGGGCGAAACCACAGATACGCAGTATTTT; CDR3: CASRGETTDTQYF
V: TRBV6-4; J: TRBJ1-2; size: .; D: TRBD1; DNA: TGTGCCAGCAGTGCGGCAGGGGGCCGGTATGGCTACACCTTC; CDR3: CASSAAGGRYGYTF
V: TRBV2; J: TRBJ1-6; size: .; D: .; DNA: TGTGCCAGCCTGCCGGGGGACAAGAATTCACCCCTCCACTTT; CDR3: CASLPGDKNSPLHF
V: TRBV2; J: TRBJ1-1; size: .; D: .; DNA: TGTGCCAGCAGTGAGGGTAGCCCTGAAGCTTTCTTT; CDR3: CASSEGSPEAFF
V: TRBV29-1; J: TRBJ1-4; size: .; D: .; DNA: TGCAGCGCCTTGACTAATGAAAAACTGTTTTTT; CDR3: CSALTNEKLFF
V: TRBV18; J: TRBJ2-1; size: .; D: TRBD2; DNA: TGTGCCAGCTCACCACTACTAGCGGGGGCAACGAGCTCCTACAATGAGCAGTTCTTC; CDR3: CASSPLLAGATSSYNEQFF
V: TRBV19; J: TRBJ1-5; size: .; D: .; DNA: TGTGCCAGTAGGGTCAGGGGATTTGACAATCAGCCCCAGCATTTT; CDR3: CASRVRGFDNQPQHF
V: TRBV10-2; J: TRBJ2-7; size: .; D: .; DNA: TGCGCCAGCAGTTCCCCGACTAGCTCCTACGAGCAGTACTTC; CDR3: CASSSPTSSYEQYF
V: TRBV30; J: TRBJ2-1; size: .; D: TRBD2; DNA: TGTGCCTGGAGGGATCTAGCGGGGATCCTCTCCTACAATGAGCAGTTCTTC; CDR3: CAWRDLAGILSYNEQFF
V: TRBV19; J: TRBJ2-7; size: .; D: .; DNA: TGTGCCAGTAGTACAGGGCCAGGGGAGCAGTACTTC; CDR3: CASSTGPGEQYF
V: TRBV4-1; J: TRBJ1-1; size: .; D: TRBD1; DNA: TGCGCCAGCAGCCCCAGGGACAGGGGGAACACTGAAGCTTTCTTT; CDR3: CASSPRDRGNTEAFF
V: TRBV9; J: TRBJ2-7; size: .; D: .; DNA: TGTGCCAGCAGCCGGGACGGGAGCTCCTACGAGCAGTACTTC; CDR3: CASSRDGSSYEQYF
V: TRBV5-1; J: TRBJ1-1; size: .; D: .; DNA: TGCGCCAGCAGTTACAGGGAGGAGAACACTGAAGCTTTCTTT; CDR3: CASSYREENTEAFF
V: TRBV10-1; J: TRBJ1-1; size: .; D: TRBD1; DNA: TGCGCCAGCAGGGGGCCCGGGACAGCTGCGAACACTGAAGCTTTCTTT; CDR3: CASRGPGTAANTEAFF
V: TRBV19; J: TRBJ1-5; size: .; D: .; DNA: TGTGCCAGTAGCCTCTCAGCGAATCAGCCCCAGCATTTT; CDR3: CASSLSANQPQHF
V: TRBV6-4; J: TRBJ1-2; size: .; D: .; DNA: TGTGCCAGCAGTGAGGATGGTTGGGGGGGCTACACCTTC; CDR3: CASSEDGWGGYTF
V: TRBV27; J: TRBJ1-6; size: .; D: .; DNA: TGTGCCAGCAGTTCGGGGGCCAGACCCCTCCACTTT; CDR3: CASSSGARPLHF
V: TRBV14; J: TRBJ2-7; size: .; D: .; DNA: TGTGCCAGCAGCCGACTCGGTACCTACGAGCAGTACTTC; CDR3: CASSRLGTYEQYF
V: TRBV6-6; J: TRBJ2-5; size: .; D: .; DNA: TGTGCCAGCAGTTCACAGGGACGGGAGACCCAGTACTTC; CDR3: CASSSQGRETQYF
V: TRBV11-3; J: TRBJ2-5; size: once; D: .; DNA: TGTGCCAGCAGCTCTCCCTTCGGACTCAACCAAGAGACCCAGTACTTC; CDR3: CASSSPFGLNQETQYF
V: TRBV5-4; J: TRBJ2-1; size: once; D: .; DNA: TGTGCCAGCGGGAGTTGGTCCTCGAACAATGAGCAGTTCTTC; CDR3: CASGSWSSNNEQFF
V: TRBV5-1; J: TRBJ1-1; size: .; D: TRBD1; DNA: TGCGCCAGCAGCCCCGTTGGGGGGGACAGGGTGAACACTGAAGCTTTCTTT; CDR3: CASSPVGGDRVNTEAFF
V: TRBV11-2; J: TRBJ2-1; size: .; D: TRBD1; DNA: TGTGCCAGCAGCTTCGGACAGGGATATAATGAGCAGTTCTTC; CDR3: CASSFGQGYNEQFF
V: TRBV9; J: TRBJ2-2; size: .; D: .; DNA: TGTGCCAGCAGCGTACACGACAGGAACACCGGGGAGCTGTTTTTT; CDR3: CASSVHDRNTGELFF
V: TRBV10-3; J: TRBJ2-7; size: .; D: .; DNA: TGTGCCATCAGAGCTCACTACGAGCAGTACTTC; CDR3: CAIRAHYEQYF
V: TRBV5-1; J: TRBJ2-1; size: .; D: .; DNA: TGCGCCAGCAGCTTGTTCGTTGACAATGAGCAGTTCTTC; CDR3: CASSLFVDNEQFF
V: TRBV10-3; J: TRBJ1-1; size: .; D: .; DNA: TGTGCCATCAGTGGGTCTGGACGGACCACTGAAGCTTTCTTT; CDR3: CAISGSGRTTEAFF
V: TRBV6-9; J: TRBJ1-1; size: .; D: .; DNA: TGTGCCAGCAAGGCACGGGTGGTTGAAGCTTTCTTT; CDR3: CASKARVVEAFF